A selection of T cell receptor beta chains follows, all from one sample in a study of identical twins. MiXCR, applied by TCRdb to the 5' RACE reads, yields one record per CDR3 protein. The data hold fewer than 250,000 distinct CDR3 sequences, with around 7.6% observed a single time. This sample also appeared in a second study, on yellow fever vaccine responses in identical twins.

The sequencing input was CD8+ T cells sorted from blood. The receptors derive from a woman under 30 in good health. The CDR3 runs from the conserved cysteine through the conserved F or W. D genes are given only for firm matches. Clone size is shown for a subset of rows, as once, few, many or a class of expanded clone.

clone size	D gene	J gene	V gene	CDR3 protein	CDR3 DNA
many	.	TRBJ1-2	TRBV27	CASSLGGHGYTF	TGTGCCAGCAGTTTAGGGGGCCATGGCTACACCTTC
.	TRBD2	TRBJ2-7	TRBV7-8	CASNYGTIYGGQYF	TGTGCCAGCAACTACGGGACTATTTATGGCGGGCAGTACTTC
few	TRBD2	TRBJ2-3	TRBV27	CASSLSGGRTDTQYF	TGTGCCAGCAGTTTATCGGGGGGGAGGACAGATACGCAGTATTTT
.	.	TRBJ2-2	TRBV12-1	CAMGFELLTWELFF	TGTGCCATGGGCTTTGAGCTCCTCACCTGGGAGCTGTTTTTT
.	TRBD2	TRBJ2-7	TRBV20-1	CSARFLAGHSYEQYF	TGCAGTGCTAGATTCTTAGCGGGACACTCCTACGAGCAGTACTTC
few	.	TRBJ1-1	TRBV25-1	CASSEFGWGELNTEAFF	TGTGCCAGCAGTGAATTTGGGTGGGGGGAATTGAACACTGAAGCTTTCTTT
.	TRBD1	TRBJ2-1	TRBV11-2	CASSQIPDALQGSYNEQFF	TGTGCCAGCAGCCAAATACCGGACGCGTTACAGGGGAGTTACAATGAGCAGTTCTTC
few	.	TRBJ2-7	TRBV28	CASTPGNYEQYF	TGTGCCAGCACCCCCGGGAACTACGAGCAGTACTTC
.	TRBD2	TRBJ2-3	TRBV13	CASSLWTSGGATADTQYF	TGTGCCAGCAGCCTATGGACTAGCGGGGGGGCCACCGCAGATACGCAGTATTTT
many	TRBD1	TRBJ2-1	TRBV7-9	CASSTRDRDHEQFF	TGTGCCAGCAGCACCCGAGACAGGGACCATGAGCAGTTCTTC
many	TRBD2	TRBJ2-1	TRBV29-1	CSVEFREGLNEQFF	TGCAGCGTTGAGTTTCGGGAGGGCCTCAATGAGCAGTTCTTC
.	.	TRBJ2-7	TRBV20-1	CSARDWRVRLSDEQYF	TGCAGTGCTAGAGATTGGAGGGTCCGACTCTCCGACGAGCAGTACTTC
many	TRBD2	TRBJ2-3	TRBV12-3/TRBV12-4	CASSFLAGVTDTQYF	TGTGCCAGCAGTTTCCTAGCGGGAGTGACAGATACGCAGTATTTT
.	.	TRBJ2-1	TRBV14	CASSYPGRRSYNEQFF	TGTGCCAGCAGCTACCCTGGTCGCAGATCCTACAATGAGCAGTTCTTC
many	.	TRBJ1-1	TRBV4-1	CASSQFAGETEAFF	TGCGCCAGCAGCCAATTTGCGGGGGAGACTGAAGCTTTCTTT
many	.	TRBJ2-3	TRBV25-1	CASSADRSFSTDTQYF	TGTGCCAGCAGTGCCGACAGAAGCTTTAGCACAGATACGCAGTATTTT
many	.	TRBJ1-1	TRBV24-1	CATSGGPADTEAFF	TGTGCCACCAGCGGAGGTCCGGCGGACACTGAAGCTTTCTTT
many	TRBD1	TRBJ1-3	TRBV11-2	CASSQDRAPGNTIYF	TGTGCCAGCAGCCAGGACAGGGCCCCTGGAAACACCATATATTTT
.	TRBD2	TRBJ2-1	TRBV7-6	CASQKELAGVYEQFF	TGTGCCAGCCAAAAGGAGCTAGCGGGAGTATATGAGCAGTTCTTC
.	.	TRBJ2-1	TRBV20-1	CSATLPPGVGPYNEQFF	TGCAGTGCAACCCTCCCCCCAGGGGTTGGTCCCTACAATGAGCAGTTCTTC
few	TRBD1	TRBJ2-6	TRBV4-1	CASSPQGQGSGANVLTF	TGCGCCAGCAGCCCACAGGGACAGGGGTCTGGGGCCAACGTCCTGACTTTC
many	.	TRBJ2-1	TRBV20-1	CSARRGIYNEQFF	TGCAGTGCTAGGAGAGGGATTTACAATGAGCAGTTCTTC
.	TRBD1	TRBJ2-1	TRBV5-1	CASSQGVGYNEQFF	TGCGCCAGCAGTCAGGGGGTGGGCTACAATGAGCAGTTCTTC
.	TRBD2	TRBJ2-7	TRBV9	CASSVGTSGKSSYEQYF	TGTGCCAGCAGCGTAGGGACTAGCGGGAAGAGCTCCTACGAGCAGTACTTC
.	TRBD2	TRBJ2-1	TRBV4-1	CASSQPLFSGRDYNEQFF	TGCGCCAGCAGCCAGCCCCTCTTTAGCGGGAGGGATTACAATGAGCAGTTCTTC
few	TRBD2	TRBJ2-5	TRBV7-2	CASSGRTSGMGTQYF	TGTGCCAGCAGCGGACGGACTAGCGGGATGGGGACCCAGTACTTC
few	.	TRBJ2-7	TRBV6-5	CASSYGQEQYF	TGTGCCAGCAGTTACGGACAGGAGCAGTACTTC
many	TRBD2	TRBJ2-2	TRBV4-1	CASSSGGRTNTGELFF	TGCGCCAGCAGCTCGGGGGGGCGGACGAACACCGGGGAGCTGTTTTTT
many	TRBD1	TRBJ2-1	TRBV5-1	CASSPPRQGQLEQFF	TGCGCCAGCAGTCCGCCGCGACAGGGGCAGCTTGAGCAGTTCTTC
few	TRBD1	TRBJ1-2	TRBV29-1	CSVDKRQGDYGYTF	TGCAGCGTTGATAAAAGACAGGGGGACTATGGCTACACCTTC
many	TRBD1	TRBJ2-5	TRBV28	CASSLYQGEIQETQYF	TGTGCCAGCAGTTTATATCAGGGGGAAATCCAAGAGACCCAGTACTTC
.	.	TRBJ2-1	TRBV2	CASNVRGPLFF	TGTGCCAGCAATGTGCGGGGCCCGCTGTTCTTC
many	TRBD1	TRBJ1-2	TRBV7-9	CASSQGQDYGYTF	TGTGCCAGCAGCCAAGGACAGGACTATGGCTACACCTTC
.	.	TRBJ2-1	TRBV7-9	CAREDSNSDEQFF	TGTGCCAGGGAGGATTCCAATAGCGATGAGCAGTTCTTC
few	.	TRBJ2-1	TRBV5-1	CASSSHISDDGFYNEQFF	TGCGCCAGCAGCTCCCATATTTCAGACGATGGGTTTTACAATGAGCAGTTCTTC
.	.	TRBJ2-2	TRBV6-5	CASSFIIPGELFF	TGTGCCAGCAGTTTTATCATTCCCGGGGAGCTGTTTTTT
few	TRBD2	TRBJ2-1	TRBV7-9	CASSLAGAVYNEQFF	TGTGCCAGCAGCTTGGCGGGAGCAGTCTACAATGAGCAGTTCTTC
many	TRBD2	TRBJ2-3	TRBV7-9	CASSSSGTSEADTQYF	TGTGCCAGCAGCTCCTCCGGGACTAGCGAGGCAGATACGCAGTATTTT
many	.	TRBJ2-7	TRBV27	CASSSDRTYEQYF	TGTGCCAGCAGTTCCGACAGGACCTACGAGCAGTACTTC
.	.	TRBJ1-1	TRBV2	CANSRGQGNTEAFF	TGTGCCAATTCGCGGGGTCAAGGGAATACTGAAGCTTTCTTT
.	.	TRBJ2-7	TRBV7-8	CASSLAWGRIERAAVYEQYF	TGTGCCAGCAGCTTAGCCTGGGGAAGGATTGAGCGGGCGGCCGTTTACGAGCAGTACTTC
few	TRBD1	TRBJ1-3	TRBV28	CASSLFGTARDSGNTIYF	TGTGCCAGCAGTTTATTCGGGACAGCTAGGGATTCTGGAAACACCATATATTTT
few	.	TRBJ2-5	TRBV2	CAGLGDGGETQYF	TGTGCCGGCTTAGGGGATGGAGGGGAGACCCAGTACTTC
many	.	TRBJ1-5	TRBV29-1	CSVEEGNQPQHF	TGCAGCGTTGAGGAGGGGAATCAGCCCCAGCATTTT
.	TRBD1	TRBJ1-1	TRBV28	CASSLGTGKAFF	TGTGCCAGCAGTTTAGGGACAGGGAAAGCTTTCTTT
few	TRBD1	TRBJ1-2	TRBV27	CASTRTGYNYGYTF	TGTGCCAGCACCAGGACAGGGTATAACTATGGCTACACCTTC
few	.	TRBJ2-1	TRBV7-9	CASSHKRRADSYNEQFF	TGTGCCAGCAGCCACAAAAGGCGGGCCGATTCCTACAATGAGCAGTTCTTC
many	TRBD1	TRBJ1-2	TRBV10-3	CAISASGTGGYGYTF	TGTGCCATCAGTGCGAGTGGGACAGGCGGCTATGGCTACACCTTC
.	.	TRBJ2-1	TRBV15	CATSIQEYNEQFF	TGTGCCACCAGCATACAGGAATACAATGAGCAGTTCTTC
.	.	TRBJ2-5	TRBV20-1	CSAEAREQFQETQYF	TGCAGTGCCGAAGCCCGTGAACAGTTCCAAGAGACCCAGTACTTC
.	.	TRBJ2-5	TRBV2	CASSDDVASGAQETQYF	TGTGCCAGCAGTGACGATGTAGCGTCAGGGGCTCAAGAGACCCAGTACTTC
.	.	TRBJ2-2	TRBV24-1	CATSDFDFSRANTGELFF	TGTGCCACCAGTGATTTTGACTTCAGCCGTGCGAACACCGGGGAGCTGTTTTTT
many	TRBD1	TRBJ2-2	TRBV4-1	CASSHGTANTGELFF	TGCGCCAGCAGCCACGGGACAGCCAACACCGGGGAGCTGTTTTTT
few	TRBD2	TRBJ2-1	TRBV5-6	CASSLFFRTSGPSDEQFF	TGTGCCAGCAGCTTATTTTTTAGGACTAGCGGACCTAGCGATGAGCAGTTCTTC
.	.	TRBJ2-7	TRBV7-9	CASTTEEGSSYEQYF	TGTGCCAGCACCACGGAGGAGGGTAGCTCCTACGAGCAGTACTTC
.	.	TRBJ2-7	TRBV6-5	CASSSTQGTYEQYF	TGTGCCAGCAGTTCAACACAGGGAACCTACGAGCAGTACTTC
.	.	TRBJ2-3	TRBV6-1	CASSEDGGTTDTQYF	TGTGCCAGCAGTGAAGATGGCGGAACCACAGATACGCAGTATTTT
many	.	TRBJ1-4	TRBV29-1	CSVEDSGLFF	TGCAGCGTTGAAGACTCGGGACTGTTTTTT
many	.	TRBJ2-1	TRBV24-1	CATSDLQKPEQFF	TGTGCCACCAGTGACCTACAAAAACCCGAGCAGTTCTTC